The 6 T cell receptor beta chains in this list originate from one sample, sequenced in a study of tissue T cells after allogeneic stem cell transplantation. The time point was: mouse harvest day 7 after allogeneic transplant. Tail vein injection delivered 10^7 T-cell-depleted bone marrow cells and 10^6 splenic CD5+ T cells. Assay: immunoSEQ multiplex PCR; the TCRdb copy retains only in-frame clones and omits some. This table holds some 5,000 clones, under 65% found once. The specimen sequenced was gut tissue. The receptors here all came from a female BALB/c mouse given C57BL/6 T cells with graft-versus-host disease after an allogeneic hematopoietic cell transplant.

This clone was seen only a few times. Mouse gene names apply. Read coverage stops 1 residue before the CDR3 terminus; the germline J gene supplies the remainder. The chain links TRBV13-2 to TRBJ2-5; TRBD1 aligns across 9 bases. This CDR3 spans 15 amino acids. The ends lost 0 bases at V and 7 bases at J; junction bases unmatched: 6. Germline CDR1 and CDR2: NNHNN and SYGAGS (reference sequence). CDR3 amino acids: CASGDAWDRVYTQYF. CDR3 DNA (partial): TGTGCCAGCGGTGATGCTTGGGACAGGGTATACACCCAGTAC.

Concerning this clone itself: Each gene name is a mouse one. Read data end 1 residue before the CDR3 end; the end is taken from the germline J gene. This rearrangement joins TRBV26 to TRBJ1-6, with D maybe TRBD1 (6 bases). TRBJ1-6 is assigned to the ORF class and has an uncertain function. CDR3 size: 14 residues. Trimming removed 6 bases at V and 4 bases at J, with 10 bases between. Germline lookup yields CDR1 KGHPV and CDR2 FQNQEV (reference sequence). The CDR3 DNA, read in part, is TGTGCCAGCAGCGATACAGGGTATAATTCGCCCCTCTAC. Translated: CASSDTGYNSPLY. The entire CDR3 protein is CASSDTGYNSPLYF.

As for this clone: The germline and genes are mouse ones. The CDR3 reads CSSSQSRWGNAEQFF. The DNA read from the CDR3 is TGCTCCAGCAGTCAATCGCGCTGGGGAAATGCTGAGCAGTTC. The chain uses TRBV23 and TRBJ2-1; the D call in the table, TRBD2, was not verified against the DNA. The read stops 1 residue short of the end of the CDR3; the missing end is completed from the germline J gene. The CDR3 runs to 15 residues. Per the germline V gene, CDR1 is KGHTA and CDR2 is FQNQQP.

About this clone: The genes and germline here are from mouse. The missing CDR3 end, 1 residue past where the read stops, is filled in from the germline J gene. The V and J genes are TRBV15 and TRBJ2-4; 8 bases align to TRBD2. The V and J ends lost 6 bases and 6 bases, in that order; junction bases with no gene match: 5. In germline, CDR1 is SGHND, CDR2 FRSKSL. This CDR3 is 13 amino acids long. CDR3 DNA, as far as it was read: TGTGCCAGCAGCCCCTGGGGGGCGAACACCTTGTAC. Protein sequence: CASSPWGANTLY. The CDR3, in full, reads CASSPWGANTLYF.

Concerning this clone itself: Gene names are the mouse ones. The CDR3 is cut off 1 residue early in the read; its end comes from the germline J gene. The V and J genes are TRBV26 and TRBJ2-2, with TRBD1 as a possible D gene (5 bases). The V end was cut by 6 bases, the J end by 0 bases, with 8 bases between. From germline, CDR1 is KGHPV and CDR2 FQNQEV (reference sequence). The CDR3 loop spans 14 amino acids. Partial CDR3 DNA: TGTGCCAGCAGCCGACAGTCAAACACCGGGCAGCTCTAC. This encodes CASSRQSNTGQLY. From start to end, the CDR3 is CASSRQSNTGQLYF.

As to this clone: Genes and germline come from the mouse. CDR3 bases read: TGTGCCAGCAGTCTCCATCGATCCGACTACACC. This gives the protein CASSLHRSDYT. The entire CDR3 reads CASSLHRSDYTF. This chain joins TRBV26 and TRBJ1-2, with unresolved D. The read stops 1 residue short of the end of the CDR3; the missing end is completed from the germline J gene. The germline gives CDR1 KGHPV, CDR2 FQNQEV (reference sequence). The CDR3 is 12 residues long. V was trimmed by 3 bases and J by 5 bases, leaving 7 bases between them.